Listed below are T cell receptor beta chains from one sample, sequenced in a study of T-cell reconstitution after alpha-beta-depleted transplantation in children. MiXCR, run by TCRdb on the PCR reads, gives a single entry per CDR3 protein. The table lists around 480,000 distinct CDR3 sequences, approximately 32% of them singletons. The specimen was PBMCs from the stem cell graft donor, collected from the stem cell graft. The receptors here all came from a human donor who donated a stem cell graft to a child with aplastic anemia. CDR3s include the opening cysteine and the closing phenylalanine or tryptophan. Each record gives: CDR3 protein, V gene.

CDR3aa: CASTKDRVLRTEAFF
v_gene: TRBV19

CDR3aa: CSASKTLNNEQFF
v_gene: TRBV20-1

CDR3aa: CAWSRQVASNTEAFF
v_gene: TRBV30

CDR3aa: CASSWGPAINEQFF
v_gene: TRBV5-1

CDR3aa: CASSQERTGTGNTIYF
v_gene: TRBV4-3

CDR3aa: CASSLNPSNQPQHF
v_gene: TRBV7-8

CDR3aa: CASSFASGNNEQFF
v_gene: TRBV5-1

CDR3aa: CASSSGTGRETQYF
v_gene: TRBV5-1

CDR3aa: CASSYSTVQETQYF
v_gene: TRBV7-2

CDR3aa: CASSVGTGTYGYTF
v_gene: TRBV9

CDR3aa: CASSLRDSGNYGYTF
v_gene: TRBV28

CDR3aa: CASSFRGGPSSGNTIYF
v_gene: TRBV12-3/TRBV12-4

CDR3aa: CASSLPTGGTNEQYF
v_gene: TRBV12-3/TRBV12-4

CDR3aa: CAISDSRGRYTEAFF
v_gene: TRBV10-3

CDR3aa: CTIGGVYDGYTF
v_gene: TRBV29-1

CDR3aa: CSVSGLAGGGTGELFF
v_gene: TRBV29-1

CDR3aa: CASSIPEQRKQYF
v_gene: TRBV7-2

CDR3aa: CASNERLVDTQYF
v_gene: TRBV14

CDR3aa: CASSLALGRTNEKLFF
v_gene: TRBV5-1

CDR3aa: CSVTGVGEQFF
v_gene: TRBV29-1

CDR3aa: CSARDYTGNTGELFF
v_gene: TRBV20-1

CDR3aa: CASSYGRVGYGYTF
v_gene: TRBV6-2/TRBV6-3

CDR3aa: CASSPPLAGESNEQFF
v_gene: TRBV18

CDR3aa: CASGTSGSPTGELFF
v_gene: TRBV2

CDR3aa: CSDQIQGSYTF
v_gene: TRBV29-1

CDR3aa: CASSDTRTYEQYF
v_gene: TRBV25-1

CDR3aa: CSVEHGWRDFAQYF
v_gene: TRBV29-1

CDR3aa: CASSIQGVLSEAFF
v_gene: TRBV19

CDR3aa: CASSLGQYTEAFF
v_gene: TRBV18

CDR3aa: CASHPTVNYGYTF
v_gene: TRBV28